This T cell receptor beta chain was captured in a study of breast tumors, draining lymph nodes, adjacent tissues. TCRdb ran MiXCR on the multiplex PCR reads and lists one entry per CDR3 protein. The table shows about 130,000 distinct CDR3 sequences, with about 20% occurring only once. CDR3 length: 16 residues. V dropped 6 bases and J dropped 3; count of bases not matched to a gene: 12. Per the germline V gene, CDR1 is ENHRY and CDR2 is SYGVKD. The lymph nodes were axillary draining lymph nodes from breast cancer patients. The sequence derives from a female donor with breast cancer. Some clones in this sample may be carry-over from other donors' samples. The rearrangement uses TRBV10-3 and TRBJ2-7; 9 bases line up with TRBD1. Sequenced input: axillary lymph node tissue. CDR3: CAIRAGTGSNVYEQYF. The CDR3 DNA follows: TGTGCCATCAGGGCGGGGACAGGGAGCAACGTCTACGAGCAGTACTTC.